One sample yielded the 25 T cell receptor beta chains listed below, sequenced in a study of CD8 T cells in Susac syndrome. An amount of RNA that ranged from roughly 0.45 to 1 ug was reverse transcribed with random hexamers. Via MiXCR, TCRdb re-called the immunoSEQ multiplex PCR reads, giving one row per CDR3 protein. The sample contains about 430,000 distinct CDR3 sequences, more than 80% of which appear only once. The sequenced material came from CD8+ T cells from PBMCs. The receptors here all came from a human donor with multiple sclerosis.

The CDR3 is CASSQEIDGIRGNTGELFF. The CDR3 DNA follows: TGTGCCAGCAGCCAAGAAATCGACGGTATAAGGGGGAACACCGGGGAGCTGTTTTTT. This chain connects TRBV4-2 to TRBJ2-2, with D tentatively TRBD1 (5 bases). CDR3 size: 19 residues. The germline gives CDR1 LGHNA, CDR2 YNFKEQ. V gave up 0 bases and J gave up 1 base, with 18 bases separating them.

Here the CDR3 reads CASCPMGSNQPQHF. The CDR3 nucleotides are TGTGCCAGCTGCCCTATGGGAAGCAATCAGCCCCAGCATTTT. The chain carries TRBV27 and TRBJ1-5; D is ambiguous. The CDR3 consists of 14 residues. The V end lost 8 bases, the J end lost 1 base, and 12 bases lay between the germline ends. The V gene's germline CDR1 is MNHEY and CDR2 SMNVEV (reference sequence).

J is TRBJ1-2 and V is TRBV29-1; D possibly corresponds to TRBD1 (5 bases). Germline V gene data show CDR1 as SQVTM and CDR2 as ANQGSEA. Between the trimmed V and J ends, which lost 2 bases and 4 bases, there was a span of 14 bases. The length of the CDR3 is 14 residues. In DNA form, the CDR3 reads TGCAGCGTTGAAACGGGGGATTTTGTCTATGGCTACACCTTC. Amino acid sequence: CSVETGDFVYGYTF.

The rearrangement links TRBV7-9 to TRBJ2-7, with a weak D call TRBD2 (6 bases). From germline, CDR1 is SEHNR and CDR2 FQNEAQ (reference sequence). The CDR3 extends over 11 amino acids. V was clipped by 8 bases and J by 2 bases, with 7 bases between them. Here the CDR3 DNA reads TGTGCCAGCGGAGGGACCTACGAGCAGTACTTC. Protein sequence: CASGGTYEQYF.

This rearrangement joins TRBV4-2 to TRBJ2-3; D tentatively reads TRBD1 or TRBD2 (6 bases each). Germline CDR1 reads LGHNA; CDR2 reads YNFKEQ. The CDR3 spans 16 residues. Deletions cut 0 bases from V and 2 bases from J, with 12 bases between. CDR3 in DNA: TGTGCCAGCAGCCAAGAACGGGGGCGCCCCACAGATACGCAGTATTTT. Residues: CASSQERGRPTDTQYF.

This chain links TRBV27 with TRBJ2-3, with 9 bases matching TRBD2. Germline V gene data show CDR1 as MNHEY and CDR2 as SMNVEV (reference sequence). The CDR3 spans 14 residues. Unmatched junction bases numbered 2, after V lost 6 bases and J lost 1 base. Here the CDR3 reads CASRVAGGTDTQYF. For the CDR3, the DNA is TGTGCCAGCAGAGTAGCGGGAGGCACAGATACGCAGTATTTT.

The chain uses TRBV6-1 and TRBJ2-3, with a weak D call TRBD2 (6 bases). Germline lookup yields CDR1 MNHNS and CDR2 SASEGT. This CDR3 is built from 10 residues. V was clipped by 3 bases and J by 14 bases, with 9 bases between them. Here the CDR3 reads CASSDGEVYF. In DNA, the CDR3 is TGTGCCAGCAGTGACGGGGAGGTGTATTTT.

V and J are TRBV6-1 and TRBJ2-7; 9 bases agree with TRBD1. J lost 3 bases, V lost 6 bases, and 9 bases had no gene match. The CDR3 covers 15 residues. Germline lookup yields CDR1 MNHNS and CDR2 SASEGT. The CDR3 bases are TGTGCCAGCAGGTCTGCCGGGACAGGGCTCTACGAGCAGTACTTC. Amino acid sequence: CASRSAGTGLYEQYF.

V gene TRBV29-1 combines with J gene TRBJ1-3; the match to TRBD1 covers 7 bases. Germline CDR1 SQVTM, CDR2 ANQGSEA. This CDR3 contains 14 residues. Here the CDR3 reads CGGTAPNSGNTIYF. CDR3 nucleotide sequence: TGCGGCGGGACAGCACCCAACTCTGGAAACACCATATATTTT.

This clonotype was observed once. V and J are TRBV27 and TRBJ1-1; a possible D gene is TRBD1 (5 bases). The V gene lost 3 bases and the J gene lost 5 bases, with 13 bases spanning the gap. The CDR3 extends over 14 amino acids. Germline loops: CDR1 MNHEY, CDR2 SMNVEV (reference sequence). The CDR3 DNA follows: TGTGCCAGCAGTTTTGGGGCAGGGAAGACTGAAGCTTTCTTT. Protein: CASSFGAGKTEAFF.

CDR3 nucleotides: TGTGCCAGCAGTGCACAGGGGATGGGTAGAGATCAGCCCCAGCATTTT. As protein: CASSAQGMGRDQPQHF. V and J are TRBV27 and TRBJ1-5; 7 bases are a match to TRBD1. Germline lookup yields CDR1 MNHEY and CDR2 SMNVEV (reference sequence). This CDR3 spans 16 amino acids. J lost 5 bases, V lost 5 bases, and 12 bases had no gene match.

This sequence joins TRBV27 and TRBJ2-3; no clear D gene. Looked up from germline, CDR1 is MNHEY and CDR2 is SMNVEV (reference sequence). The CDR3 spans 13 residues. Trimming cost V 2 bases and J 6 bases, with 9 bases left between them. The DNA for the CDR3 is TGTGCCAGCAGTTTACTTCAAGGGGATACGCAGTATTTT. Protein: CASSLLQGDTQYF.

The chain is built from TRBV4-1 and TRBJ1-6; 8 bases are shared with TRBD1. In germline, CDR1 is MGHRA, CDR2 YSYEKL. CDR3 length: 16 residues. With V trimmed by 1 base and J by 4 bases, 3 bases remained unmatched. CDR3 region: CASSQVTGGYNSPLHF. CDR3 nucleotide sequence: TGCGCCAGCAGCCAAGTTACAGGGGGGTATAATTCACCCCTCCACTTT.

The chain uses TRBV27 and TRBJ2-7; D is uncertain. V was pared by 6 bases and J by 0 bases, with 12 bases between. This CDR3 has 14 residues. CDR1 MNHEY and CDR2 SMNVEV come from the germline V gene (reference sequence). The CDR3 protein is CASSTPGSSYEQYF. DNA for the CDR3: TGTGCCAGCAGCACACCCGGCTCCTCCTACGAGCAGTACTTC.

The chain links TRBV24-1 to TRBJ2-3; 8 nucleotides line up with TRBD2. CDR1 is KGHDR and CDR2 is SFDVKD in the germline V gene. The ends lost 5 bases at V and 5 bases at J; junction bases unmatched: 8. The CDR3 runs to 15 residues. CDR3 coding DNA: TGTGCCACCAGTGCCGGTACTAGCGGAGGAGATACGCAGTATTTT. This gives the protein CATSAGTSGGDTQYF.

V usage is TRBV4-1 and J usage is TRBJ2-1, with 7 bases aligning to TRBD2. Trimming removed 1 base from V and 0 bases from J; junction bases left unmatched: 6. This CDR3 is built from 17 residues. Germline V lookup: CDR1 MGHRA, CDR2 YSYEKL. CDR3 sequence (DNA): TGCGCCAGCAGCCAAGTTCTCGGCGGGAGCTCCTACAATGAGCAGTTCTTC. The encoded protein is CASSQVLGGSSYNEQFF.

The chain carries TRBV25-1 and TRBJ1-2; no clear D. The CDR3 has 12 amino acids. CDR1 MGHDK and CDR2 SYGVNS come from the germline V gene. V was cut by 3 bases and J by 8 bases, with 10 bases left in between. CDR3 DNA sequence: TGTGCCAGCAGTGATCCGGGTCGGGGCTACACCTTC. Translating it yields CASSDPGRGYTF.

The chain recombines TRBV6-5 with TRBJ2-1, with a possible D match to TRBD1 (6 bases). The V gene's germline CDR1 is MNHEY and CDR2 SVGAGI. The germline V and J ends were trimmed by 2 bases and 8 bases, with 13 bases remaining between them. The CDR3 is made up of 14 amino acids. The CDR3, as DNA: TGTGCCAGCAGTTACGCGAACAGGGCCCATGAGCAGTTCTTC. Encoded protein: CASSYANRAHEQFF.

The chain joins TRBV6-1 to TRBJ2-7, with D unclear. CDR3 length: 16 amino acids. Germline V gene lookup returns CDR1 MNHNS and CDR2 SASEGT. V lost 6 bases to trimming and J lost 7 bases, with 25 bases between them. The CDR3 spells CASSPFYRRSPREQYF. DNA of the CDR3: TGTGCCAGCAGCCCCTTTTATCGCAGGTCCCCGAGGGAGCAGTACTTC.

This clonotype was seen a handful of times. CDR3 in amino acids: CASSNRQGGDYEQYF. DNA for the CDR3: TGTGCCAGCAGCAACCGACAGGGGGGGGACTACGAGCAGTACTTC. The rearrangement joins TRBV7-8 to TRBJ2-7; TRBD1 aligns across 9 bases. V trimming: 5 bases; J trimming: 3 bases; junction bases outside the gene matches: 8. Germline CDR1 reads SGHVS; CDR2 reads FQNEAQ. The CDR3 is made up of 15 amino acids.

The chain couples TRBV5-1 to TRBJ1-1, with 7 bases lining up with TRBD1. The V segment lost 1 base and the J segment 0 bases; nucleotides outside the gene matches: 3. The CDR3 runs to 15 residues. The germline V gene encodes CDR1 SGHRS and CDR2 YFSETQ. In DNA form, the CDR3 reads TGCGCCAGCAGCTTGTCAGGGGGAGTGAACACTGAAGCTTTCTTT. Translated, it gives CASSLSGGVNTEAFF.

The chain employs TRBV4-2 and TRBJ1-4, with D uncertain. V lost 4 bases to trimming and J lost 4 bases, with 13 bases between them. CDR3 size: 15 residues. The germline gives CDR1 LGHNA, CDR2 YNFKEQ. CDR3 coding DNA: TGTGCCAGCAGCCGACGGACCGAAAATAATGAAAAACTGTTTTTT. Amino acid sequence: CASSRRTENNEKLFF.

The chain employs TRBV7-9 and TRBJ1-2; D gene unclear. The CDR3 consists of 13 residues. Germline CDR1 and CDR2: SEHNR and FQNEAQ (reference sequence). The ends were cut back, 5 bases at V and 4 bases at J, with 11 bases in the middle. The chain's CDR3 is CASSGPATYGYTF. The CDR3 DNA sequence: TGTGCCAGCAGCGGGCCGGCTACCTATGGCTACACCTTC.

The CDR3 protein is CASSMWTGSSYEQYF. CDR3 sequence (DNA): TGTGCCAGCAGCATGTGGACGGGGAGCTCCTACGAGCAGTACTTC. The rearrangement uses TRBV2 and TRBJ2-7; the D gene is possibly TRBD2 (5 bases). The CDR3 contains 15 residues. The V and J ends lost 6 bases and 0 bases respectively, with 15 bases between them. Germline V CDR1 and CDR2: SNHLY, FYNNEI.

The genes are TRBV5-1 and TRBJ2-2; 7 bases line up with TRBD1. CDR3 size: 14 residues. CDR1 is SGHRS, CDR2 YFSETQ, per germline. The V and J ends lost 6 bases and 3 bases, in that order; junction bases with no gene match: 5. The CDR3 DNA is TGCGCCAGCATAGGGGGACAGCACACCGGGGAGCTGTTTTTT. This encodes CASIGGQHTGELFF.